This entry lists 5 T cell receptor beta chains sequenced from one sample in a study of metastatic and nonmetastatic thyroid tumors (dated by TCRdb to the early 2020s). No patient had received any treatment before thyroid surgery. Library preparation was by PCR. TCRdb shows the sequencer as Illumina HiSeq 4000. TCRdb passed the public sequencing reads through fastp at Q25 and MiXCR, retaining productive beta sequences. In all, the sample holds around 23,000 clones, and around 28% of those were seen once. About 17% of the sample belongs to the ten largest clones. Source material: blood. The origin of the receptors is a male donor with papillary thyroid cancer or a benign thyroid nodule (not recorded which). Some clones in this sample may be carry-over from other donors' samples.

About this clone: One junction end disagrees with the germline gene, perhaps due to a read error. The J gene is TRBJ2-6, the V gene TRBV7-2, with TRBD1 identical over 8 bases. The CDR3 runs to 11 residues. Looked up from germline, CDR1 is SGHTA and CDR2 is FQGNSA. CDR3: CASSQDIQGGF. Here the CDR3 DNA reads TGTGCCAGCAGCCAAGATATACAGGGGGGCTTC.

At least ten counts were recorded for this clone. The V gene is TRBV15, the J gene TRBJ2-5; D call uncertain. The CDR3 length is 19 residues. V lost 1 base and J 2 bases, leaving 23 bases between the germline ends. Germline V gives CDR1 LNHNV, CDR2 YYDKDF (reference sequence). The CDR3 DNA is TGTGCCACCAGCAGAGGTACAGTTGCGGCCCACCCACCGCAAGAGACCCAGTACTTC. This codes for CATSRGTVAAHPPQETQYF.

This clone was detected a few times. The chain joins TRBV27 to TRBJ2-1; D unclear. Trimming left V 8 bases short and J 2 bases short, with 19 bases between. This CDR3 has 16 residues. Germline V gene lookup returns CDR1 MNHEY and CDR2 SMNVEV (reference sequence). This CDR3 is CASARNGNGPYNEQFF. DNA of the CDR3: TGTGCCAGCGCTAGAAACGGTAATGGGCCCTACAATGAGCAGTTCTTC.

In this sample, this clone turned up many times. Other DNA sequences in the sample encode the same CDR3. The chain recombines TRBV11-1 with TRBJ2-1, with D perhaps matching TRBD2 (5 bases). Germline V gene sequence: CDR1 SGHAT, CDR2 FQDESV (reference sequence). V was shortened by 5 bases and J by 4 bases, with 15 bases between the two germline ends. The CDR3 has 15 residues. CDR3 loop: CASSLIDGIYNEQFF. Written as DNA, the CDR3 is TGTGCCAGCAGCCTCATCGACGGGATTTACAATGAGCAGTTCTTC.

The chain is built from TRBV27 and TRBJ1-1; D gene unclear. V lost 6 bases to trimming and J lost 2 bases, with 7 bases between them. Germline V gene data show CDR1 as MNHEY and CDR2 as SMNVEV (reference sequence). This CDR3 region has 12 residues. The CDR3 region is CASSRVNTEAFF. In DNA, the CDR3 is TGTGCCAGCAGCCGAGTTAACACTGAAGCTTTCTTT.